This T cell receptor (beta chain) was identified during a study of blood T cell repertoires in COVID-19. This clone was observed once. At one boundary the junction diverges from the germline segment, which might be a read error. Here immunoSEQ multiplex PCR was the method, and the copy in TCRdb shows in-frame clones only, minus some. This table has around 55,000 clones, approximately 90% appearing once. Germline CDR1 SGHTA, CDR2 FQGNSA. This CDR3 is 14 amino acids long. This TCR came from a man aged 55 to 70 with acute or convalescent COVID-19. Specimen: peripheral blood. This chain joins TRBV7-2 and TRBJ2-1, with TRBD2 identical over 8 bases. CDR3 in DNA: TGTGCCAGCAGCGTAGCGGGGCTCGGGAATGAGCAGTTCTTC. Translating gives CASSVAGLGNEQFF.